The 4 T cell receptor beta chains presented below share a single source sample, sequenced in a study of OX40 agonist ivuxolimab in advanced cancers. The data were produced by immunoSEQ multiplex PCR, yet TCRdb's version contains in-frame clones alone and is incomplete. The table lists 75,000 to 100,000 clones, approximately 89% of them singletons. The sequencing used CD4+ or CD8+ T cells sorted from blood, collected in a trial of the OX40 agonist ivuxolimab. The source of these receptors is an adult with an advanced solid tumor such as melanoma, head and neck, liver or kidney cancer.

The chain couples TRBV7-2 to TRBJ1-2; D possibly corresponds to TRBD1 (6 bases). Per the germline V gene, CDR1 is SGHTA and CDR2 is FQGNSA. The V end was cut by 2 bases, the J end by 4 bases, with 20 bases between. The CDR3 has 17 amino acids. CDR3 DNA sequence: TGTGCCAGCAGCTTAACTATTGGCAGGGGAAATGTCTATGGCTACACCTTC. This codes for CASSLTIGRGNVYGYTF.

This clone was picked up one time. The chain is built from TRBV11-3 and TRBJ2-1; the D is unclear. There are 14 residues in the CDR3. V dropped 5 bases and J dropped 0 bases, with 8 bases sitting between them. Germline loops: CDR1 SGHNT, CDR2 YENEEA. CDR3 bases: TGTGCCAGCAGCACCCCCCCCTCCTACAATGAGCAGTTCTTC. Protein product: CASSTPPSYNEQFF.

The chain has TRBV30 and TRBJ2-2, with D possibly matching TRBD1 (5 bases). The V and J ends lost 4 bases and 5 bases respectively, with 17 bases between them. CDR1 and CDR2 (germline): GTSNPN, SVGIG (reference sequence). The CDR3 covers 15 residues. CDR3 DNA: TGTGCCTGGACCTTCAGGACATTAAGAACCGGGGAGCTGTTTTTT. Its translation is CAWTFRTLRTGELFF.

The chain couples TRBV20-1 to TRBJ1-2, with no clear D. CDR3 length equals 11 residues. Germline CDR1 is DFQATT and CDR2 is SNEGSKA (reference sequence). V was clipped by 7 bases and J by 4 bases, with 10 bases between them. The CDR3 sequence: CSVRQPYGYTF. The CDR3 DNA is TGCAGTGTTAGGCAGCCCTATGGCTACACCTTC.